The 5 T cell receptor beta chains below were found in one sample sequenced in a study of cytomegalovirus exposure and HLA in healthy donors. Primers included in the PCR were 60 Vbeta and 13 Jbeta primers. Sequencing was performed with immunoSEQ multiplex PCR; in TCRdb, only in-frame clones are kept and a portion is missing. This table has about 130,000 clones, more than 80% appearing once. The source material was PBMCs. The receptors derive from a woman aged 40 to 50 in good health and CMV-seropositive.

In its sample, this clone was seen a few times. The V and J genes are TRBV6-5 and TRBJ2-3, with D perhaps matching TRBD1 (5 bases). This CDR3 has 12 residues. Trimming pared 5 bases from V and 8 bases from J, leaving 11 bases between. Germline CDR1 is MNHEY and CDR2 is SVGAGI. CDR3 loop: CASSEAGSTQYF. The CDR3 nucleotides are TGTGCCAGCAGTGAAGCAGGGTCTACGCAGTATTTT.

In its sample, this clone was seen a few times. The chain links TRBV27 to TRBJ1-6; 8 bases are shared with TRBD1. The CDR3 runs 15 residues. The germline gives CDR1 MNHEY, CDR2 SMNVEV (reference sequence). J lost 4 bases, V lost 8 bases, and 7 bases had no gene match. CDR3 region: CASRPGGRYNSPLHF. Written as DNA, the CDR3 is TGTGCCAGCCGGCCAGGGGGCCGGTATAATTCACCCCTCCACTTT.

The rearrangement links TRBV5-1 to TRBJ2-7; TRBD1 aligns across 7 bases. The CDR3 extends over 14 amino acids. V shed 0 bases and J 5 bases; nucleotides not matched to a gene: 5. Germline loops: CDR1 SGHRS, CDR2 YFSETQ. CDR3 sequence: CASSLEQGNHEQYF. The CDR3 region has the DNA TGCGCCAGCAGCTTGGAACAGGGGAACCACGAGCAGTACTTC.

The V call is TRBV4-3, the J call TRBJ1-6; 7 nucleotides agree with TRBD1. CDR1 is LGHNA, CDR2 YSLEER, per germline. V trimming: 6 bases; J trimming: 10 bases; junction bases outside the gene matches: 9. This CDR3 has 14 amino acids. The CDR3 sequence is CASSNTGERSPLHF. The CDR3 nucleotides are TGCGCCAGCAGTAATACAGGGGAACGGTCACCCCTCCACTTT.

The chain carries TRBV5-6 and TRBJ2-3; 13 positions match TRBD2. Losses at the gene ends were 0 bases for V and 5 bases for J; bases not matched to a gene: 6. Germline CDR1 reads SGHDT; CDR2 reads YYEEEE. The CDR3 has 17 residues. This CDR3 is CASSLVLAGGRGDTQYF. The CDR3 DNA reads TGTGCCAGCAGCTTGGTACTAGCGGGGGGGCGGGGAGATACGCAGTATTTT.